The 21 T cell receptor beta chains below all came from one sample that was sequenced in a study of shared clonotypes between healthy human individuals. Clones were read by immunoSEQ multiplex PCR, and TCRdb kept only the in-frame ones, dropping some. Here the sample spans 1.6 million or so clones, approximately 98.5% being singletons. The sequencing input was naive CD4+ T cells sorted from blood. As for subset: CD45RA+ positively selected. The receptors were gathered from a man aged 25-45 years in good health.

The chain links TRBV5-5 to TRBJ2-1, with 9 positions matching TRBD2. This CDR3 is 14 amino acids long. Germline assignment: CDR1 SGHKS and CDR2 YYEKEE (reference sequence). J gave up 6 bases and V 1 base, and 2 bases lay outside the gene matches. CDR3 region: CASSLLAGANEQFF. In nucleotides, the CDR3 is TGTGCCAGCAGCTTGTTAGCGGGAGCCAATGAGCAGTTCTTC.

The J gene is TRBJ1-1, the V gene TRBV13, with D perhaps TRBD1 (6 bases). Trimming took 5 bases from V and 1 from J, leaving 20 bases between them. CDR3 length equals 17 residues. The V gene's germline CDR1 is PRHDT and CDR2 FYEKMQ (reference sequence). CDR3: CASSLYGQRKTNTEAFF. The CDR3 DNA sequence: TGTGCCAGCAGCCTGTATGGACAGCGCAAAACGAACACTGAAGCTTTCTTT. Full variable domain (outside the CDR3, taken from reference TRBV13 and TRBJ1-1): AAGVIQSPRHLIKEKRETATLKCYPIPRHDTVYWYQQGPGQDPQFLISFYEKMQSDKGSIPDRFSAQQFSDYHSELNMSSLELGDSALYFCASSLYGQRKTNTEAFFGQGTRLTVV.

This chain uses TRBV29-1 with TRBJ2-1; 8 positions match TRBD2. Germline CDR1 reads SQVTM; CDR2 reads ANQGSEA. Trimming cost V 7 bases and J 1 base; bases outside gene matches: 6. This CDR3 has 14 amino acids. CDR3: CSGTSGVSYNEQFF. Written as DNA, the CDR3 is TGCAGCGGTACTAGCGGCGTTTCCTACAATGAGCAGTTCTTC.

The V gene is TRBV21-1, the J gene TRBJ1-2. TRBV21-1 has pseudogene status. The CDR3 sequence is 15 residues long. This CDR3 is CASSTIGTANYGYTF. In nucleotides, the CDR3 is TGTGCCAGCAGCACTATTGGAACGGCTAACTATGGCTACACCTTC.

The gene calls are TRBV18 and TRBJ2-5, with 8 bases fitting TRBD1. Germline V gene lookup returns CDR1 KGHSH and CDR2 LQKENI. CDR3 length equals 15 residues. The V gene end was trimmed by 6 bases and the J gene end by 1 base; junction bases not matched to a gene: 7. Here the CDR3 DNA reads TGTGCCAGCTCCGGACAGGGAGGTCCCCAAGAGACCCAGTACTTC. Its translation is CASSGQGGPQETQYF.

Of note for this clone: Distinct nucleotide sequences in the sample also encode this CDR3. The CDR3 region is CASSLDGTEAFF. For the CDR3, the DNA is TGCGCCAGCAGCTTGGACGGGACTGAAGCTTTCTTT. This sequence joins TRBV5-1 and TRBJ1-1; no clear D. The V end lost 0 bases, the J end lost 5 bases, and 5 bases lay between the germline ends. The CDR3 is 12 amino acids. CDR1 is SGHRS and CDR2 is YFSETQ in the germline V gene.

The chain links TRBV27 to TRBJ1-5; tentative D call: TRBD1 (5 bases). This CDR3 is built from 17 residues. The ends were cut back, 0 bases at V and 1 base at J, with 13 bases in the middle. Germline values: CDR1 MNHEY, CDR2 SMNVEV (reference sequence). CDR3 nucleotide sequence: TGTGCCAGCAGTTTATCGAGGGCAGGGATAAGCAATCAGCCCCAGCATTTT. It codes for CASSLSRAGISNQPQHF.

The V and J genes are TRBV28 and TRBJ2-6, with unresolved D. The V gene lost 7 bases and the J gene lost 0 bases, with 10 bases spanning the gap. Germline-derived CDR1 and CDR2 are MDHEN and SYDVKM. The CDR3 is 15 residues long. CDR3 protein: CASMRPNSGANVLTF. In nucleotides, the CDR3 is TGTGCCAGCATGAGACCGAACTCTGGGGCCAACGTCCTGACTTTC.

The rearrangement joins TRBV5-1 to TRBJ2-2, with D perhaps matching TRBD2 (5 bases). Trimming stripped 3 bases from V and 8 bases from J, with 20 bases between. This CDR3 is 16 amino acids long. The germline V gene has CDR1 SGHRS and CDR2 YFSETQ. In DNA, the CDR3 is TGCGCCAGCAGCTCAAAGCGACTAACCTTCAGAGGGGAGCTGTTTTTT. It is translated as CASSSKRLTFRGELFF.

J is TRBJ2-6 and V is TRBV7-9; 12 positions agree with TRBD1. CDR1 is SEHNR and CDR2 is FQNEAQ in the germline V gene (reference sequence). This CDR3 has 17 amino acids. V shed 5 bases, J shed 3 bases, and the junction held 5 bases outside the gene matches. The CDR3 nucleotides read TGTGCCAGCAGCACCGGGACAGGGGGCTTTGGGGCCAACGTCCTGACTTTC. As protein: CASSTGTGGFGANVLTF.

Regarding this clone: The sample contains more than one DNA sequence encoding this CDR3. The CDR3 is CASSLVEKLFF. DNA of the CDR3: TGTGCCAGCAGCTTAGTTGAAAAACTGTTTTTT. The chain combines TRBV7-9 with TRBJ1-4; unclear D gene. The CDR3 loop spans 11 amino acids. Trimming took 1 base from V and 7 from J, leaving 1 base between them. Germline assignment: CDR1 SEHNR and CDR2 FQNEAQ (reference sequence).

The rearrangement links TRBV28 to TRBJ2-3; 11 bases align to TRBD2. The junction had 6 bases not matched to a gene; V was cut back by 5 bases and J by 5 bases. The CDR3 spans 15 residues. Germline lookup yields CDR1 MDHEN and CDR2 SYDVKM. The CDR3 spells CASSTLAGAVDTQYF. CDR3 nucleotides: TGTGCCAGCAGTACACTAGCGGGAGCGGTAGATACGCAGTATTTT.

The rearrangement joins TRBV5-4 to TRBJ2-5; perhaps D is TRBD1 or TRBD2 (5 bases each). Germline CDR1 and CDR2: SGHNT and YYREEE (reference sequence). The V end was cut by 3 bases, the J end by 7 bases, with 22 bases between. The CDR3 has 16 residues. CDR3 in DNA: TGTGCCAGCAGCTCCTCGGGACGGATACAAGCCGGGACCCAGTACTTC. It codes for CASSSSGRIQAGTQYF.

This clone was observed a single time. V gene TRBV19 combines with J gene TRBJ1-2; D is perhaps TRBD1 (5 bases). The germline CDR1 and CDR2 sequences are LNHDA and SQIVND (reference sequence). The V and J ends lost 2 bases and 7 bases respectively, with 11 bases between them. The CDR3 loop spans 13 amino acids. The CDR3 DNA is TGTGCCAGTAGTATATCTCAGGGAGGTGGCTACACCTTC. It translates to CASSISQGGGYTF.

The rearrangement links TRBV25-1 to TRBJ2-7, with D possibly TRBD1 on 7 matching bases. V was cut by 2 bases and J by 6 bases, with 14 bases left in between. Germline values: CDR1 MGHDK, CDR2 SYGVNS. This CDR3 contains 14 residues. The CDR3 region has the DNA TGTGCCAGCAGTGAAGCAGGGGGGCCCAGCGAGCAGTACTTC. It is translated as CASSEAGGPSEQYF.

The rearrangement joins TRBV15 to TRBJ2-4, with 9 bases lining up with TRBD1. Germline trimming cut 2 bases from V and 0 bases from J; bases unmatched to any gene: 5. This CDR3 has 17 amino acids. The germline V gene encodes CDR1 LNHNV and CDR2 YYDKDF (reference sequence). CDR3 sequence (DNA): TGTGCCACCAGCAGACCGCGGACAGGGGTAGCCAAAAACATTCAGTACTTC. Translating gives CATSRPRTGVAKNIQYF.

V and J are TRBV5-8 and TRBJ1-2; TRBD1 is a possible D gene (5 bases). With 3 bases removed from V and 4 bases from J, the gap between germline ends came to 13 bases. Germline-derived CDR1 and CDR2 are SGHTS and YDEGEE. The CDR3 spans 14 residues. DNA for the CDR3: TGTGCCAGCAGCTGGGGGGACGGTCCCTATGGCTACACCTTC. Its protein product is CASSWGDGPYGYTF.

The J gene is TRBJ2-1, the V gene TRBV25-1, with 11 bases aligning to TRBD2. The CDR3 totals 16 residues. V gave up 5 bases and J gave up 0 bases; unmatched junction bases: 3. Germline V lookup: CDR1 MGHDK, CDR2 SYGVNS. DNA of the CDR3: TGTGCCAGCAGTACTAGCGGGGGCAGCTCCTACAATGAGCAGTTCTTC. Protein: CASSTSGGSSYNEQFF.

This chain connects TRBV9 to TRBJ2-5; 12 nucleotides agree with TRBD2. CDR3 length: 15 residues. V shed 3 bases and J 7 bases; nucleotides not matched to a gene: 7. From germline, CDR1 is SGDLS and CDR2 YYNGEE. The CDR3 reads CASSGLAGGPGTQYF. CDR3 sequence (DNA): TGTGCCAGCAGCGGGCTAGCGGGAGGGCCAGGGACCCAGTACTTC.

As regards this clone: This CDR3 is also generated by other DNA sequences in the sample. This chain joins TRBV28 and TRBJ1-2; possibly TRBD1 for D (5 bases). CDR1 is MDHEN and CDR2 is SYDVKM in the germline V gene. Trimming left V 7 bases short and J 0 bases short, with 6 bases between. The CDR3 has 12 amino acids. The CDR3 is CASTGPNYGYTF. For the CDR3, the DNA is TGTGCCAGCACAGGGCCTAACTATGGCTACACCTTC.

The chain is built from TRBV18 and TRBJ2-7; D possibly matches TRBD1 or TRBD2 (5 bases each). The CDR3 contains 15 residues. Germline CDR1 and CDR2: KGHSH and LQKENI. The V and J ends lost 0 bases and 5 bases respectively, with 14 bases between them. CDR3: CASSPPGAVGDEQYF. The CDR3 DNA reads TGTGCCAGCTCACCACCCGGGGCGGTAGGGGACGAGCAGTACTTC.